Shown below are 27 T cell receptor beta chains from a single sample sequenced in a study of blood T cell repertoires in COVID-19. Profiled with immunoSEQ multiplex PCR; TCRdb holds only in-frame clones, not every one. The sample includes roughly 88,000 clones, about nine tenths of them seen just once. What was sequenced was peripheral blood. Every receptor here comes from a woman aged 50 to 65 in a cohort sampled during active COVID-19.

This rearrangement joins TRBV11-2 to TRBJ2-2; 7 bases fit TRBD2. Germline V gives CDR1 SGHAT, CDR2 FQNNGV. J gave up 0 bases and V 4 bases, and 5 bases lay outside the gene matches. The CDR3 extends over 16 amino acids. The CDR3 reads CASSSGGGSNTGELFF. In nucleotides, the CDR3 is TGTGCCAGCAGCTCGGGAGGTGGTTCGAACACCGGGGAGCTGTTTTTT.

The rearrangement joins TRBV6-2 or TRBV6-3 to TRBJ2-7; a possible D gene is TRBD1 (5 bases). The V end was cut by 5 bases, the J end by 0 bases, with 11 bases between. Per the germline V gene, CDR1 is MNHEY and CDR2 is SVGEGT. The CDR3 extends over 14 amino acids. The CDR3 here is CASSRQYSSYEQYF. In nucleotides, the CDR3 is TGTGCCAGCAGTCGACAGTACAGCTCCTACGAGCAGTACTTC.

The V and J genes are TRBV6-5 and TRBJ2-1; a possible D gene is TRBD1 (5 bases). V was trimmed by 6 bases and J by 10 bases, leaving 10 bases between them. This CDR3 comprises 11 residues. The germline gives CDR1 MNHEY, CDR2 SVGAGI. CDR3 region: CASRGVREQFF. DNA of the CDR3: TGTGCCAGCAGAGGGGTTAGAGAGCAGTTCTTC.

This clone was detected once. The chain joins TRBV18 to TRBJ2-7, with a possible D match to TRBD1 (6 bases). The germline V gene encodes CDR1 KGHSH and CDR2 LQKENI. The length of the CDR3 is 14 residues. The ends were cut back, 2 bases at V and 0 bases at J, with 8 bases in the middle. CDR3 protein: CASSPWDISYEQYF. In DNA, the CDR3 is TGTGCCAGCTCACCATGGGACATCTCCTACGAGCAGTACTTC.

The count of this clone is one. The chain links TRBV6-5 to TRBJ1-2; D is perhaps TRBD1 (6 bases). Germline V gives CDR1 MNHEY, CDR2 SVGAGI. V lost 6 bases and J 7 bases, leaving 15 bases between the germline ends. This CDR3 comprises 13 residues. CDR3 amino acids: CASRLGGAGGYTF. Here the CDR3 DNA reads TGTGCCAGCAGACTAGGGGGAGCTGGTGGCTACACCTTC.

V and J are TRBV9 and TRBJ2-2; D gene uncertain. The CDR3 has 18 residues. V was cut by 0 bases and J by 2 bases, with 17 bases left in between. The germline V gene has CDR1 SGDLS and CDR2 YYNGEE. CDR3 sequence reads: CASSVVDGAATNTGELFF. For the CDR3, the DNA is TGTGCCAGCAGCGTAGTAGACGGCGCGGCGACTAACACCGGGGAGCTGTTTTTT.

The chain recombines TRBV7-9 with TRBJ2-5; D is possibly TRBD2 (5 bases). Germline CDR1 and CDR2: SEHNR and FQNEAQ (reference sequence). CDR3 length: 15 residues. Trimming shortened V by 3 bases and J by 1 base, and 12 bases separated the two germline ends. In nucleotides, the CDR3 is TGTGCCAGCAGCTTTGTCGGGATGGGCCAAGAGACCCAGTACTTC. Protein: CASSFVGMGQETQYF.

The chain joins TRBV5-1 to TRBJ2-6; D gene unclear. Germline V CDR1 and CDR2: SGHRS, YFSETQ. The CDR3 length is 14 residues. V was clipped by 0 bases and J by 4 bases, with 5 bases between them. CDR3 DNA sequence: TGCGCCAGCAGCTTGGGTGGCGGGGCCAACGTCCTGACTTTC. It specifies CASSLGGGANVLTF.

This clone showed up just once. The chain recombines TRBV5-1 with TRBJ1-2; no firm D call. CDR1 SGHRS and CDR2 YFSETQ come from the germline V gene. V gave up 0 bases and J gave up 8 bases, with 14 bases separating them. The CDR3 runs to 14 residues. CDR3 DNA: TGCGCCAGCAGCTTGGGTCAGCGGCTCATGGGCTACACCTTC. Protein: CASSLGQRLMGYTF.

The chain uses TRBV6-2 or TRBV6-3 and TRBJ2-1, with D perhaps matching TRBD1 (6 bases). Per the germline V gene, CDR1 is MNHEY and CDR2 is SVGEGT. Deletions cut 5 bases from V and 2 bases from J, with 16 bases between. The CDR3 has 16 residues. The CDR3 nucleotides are TGTGCCAGCAGTAACGGACAGCGTGCAGCCTACAATGAGCAGTTCTTC. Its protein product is CASSNGQRAAYNEQFF.

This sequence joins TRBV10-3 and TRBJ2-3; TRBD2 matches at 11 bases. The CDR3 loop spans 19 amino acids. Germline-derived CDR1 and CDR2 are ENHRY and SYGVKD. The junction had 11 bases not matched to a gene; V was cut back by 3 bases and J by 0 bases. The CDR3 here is CAISDVLGTSGSSTDTQYF. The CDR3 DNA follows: TGTGCCATCAGTGATGTATTAGGGACTAGCGGCTCTAGCACAGATACGCAGTATTTT.

The DNA for the CDR3 is TGTGCCTGGACAGGGGGCGCAGGGGGCTACACCTTC. Amino acid sequence: CAWTGGAGGYTF. The chain employs TRBV30 and TRBJ1-2; 8 bases line up with TRBD1. V shed 4 bases, J shed 8 bases, and the junction held 6 bases outside the gene matches. The germline V gene has CDR1 GTSNPN and CDR2 SVGIG (reference sequence). There are 12 residues in the CDR3.

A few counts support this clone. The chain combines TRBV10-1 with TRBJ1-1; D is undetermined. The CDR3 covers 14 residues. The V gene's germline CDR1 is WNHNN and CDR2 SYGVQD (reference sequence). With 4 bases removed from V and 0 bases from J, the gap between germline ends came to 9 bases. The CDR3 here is CASSVGGLNTEAFF. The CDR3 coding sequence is TGCGCCAGCAGTGTTGGCGGTCTGAACACTGAAGCTTTCTTT.

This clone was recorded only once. CDR3 loop: CATSSGQGNTEAFF. In DNA form, the CDR3 reads TGTGCCACCAGCAGTGGACAGGGGAACACTGAAGCTTTCTTT. The V call is TRBV15, the J call TRBJ1-1, with 8 bases aligning to TRBD1. Germline V CDR1 and CDR2: LNHNV, YYDKDF (reference sequence). This CDR3 contains 14 residues. J gave up 1 base and V 3 bases, and 1 base lay outside the gene matches. Full variable domain (rest looked up from reference TRBV15 and TRBJ1-1): DAMVIQNPRYQVTQFGKPVTLSCSQTLNHNVMYWYQQKSSQAPKLLFHYYDKDFNNEADTPDNFQSRRPNTSFCFLDIRSPGLGDTAMYLCATSSGQGNTEAFFGQGTRLTVV.

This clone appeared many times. In nucleotides, the CDR3 is TGTGCCAGCAGCCAAGAGACAGGTTATAATTCACCCCTCCACTTT. Amino acids: CASSQETGYNSPLHF. This chain joins TRBV3-1 (or the pseudogene TRBV3-2) and TRBJ1-6, with D perhaps matching TRBD1 (6 bases). V was clipped by 0 bases and J by 4 bases, with 7 bases between them. This CDR3 spans 15 amino acids. Germline CDR1 LGHDT, CDR2 YNNKEL (reference sequence).

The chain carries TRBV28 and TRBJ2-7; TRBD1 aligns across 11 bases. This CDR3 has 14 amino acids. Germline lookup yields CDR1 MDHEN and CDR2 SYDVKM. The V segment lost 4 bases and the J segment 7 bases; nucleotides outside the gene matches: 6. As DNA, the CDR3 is TGTGCCAGCAGTTCAGGACAGGGGGCAAATGAGCAGTACTTC. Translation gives CASSSGQGANEQYF.

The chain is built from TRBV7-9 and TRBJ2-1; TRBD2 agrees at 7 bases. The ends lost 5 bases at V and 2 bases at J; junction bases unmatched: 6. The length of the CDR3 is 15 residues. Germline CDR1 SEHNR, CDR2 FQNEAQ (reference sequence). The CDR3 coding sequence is TGTGCCAGCAGCCCGAGCGGGATAACCTACAATGAGCAGTTCTTC. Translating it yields CASSPSGITYNEQFF. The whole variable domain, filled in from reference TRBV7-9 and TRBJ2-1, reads DTGVSQNPRHKITKRGQNVTFRCDPISEHNRLYWYRQTLGQGPEFLTYFQNEAQLEKSRLLSDRFSAERPKGSFSTLEIQRTEQGDSAMYLCASSPSGITYNEQFFGPGTRLTVL.

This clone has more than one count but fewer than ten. In DNA form, the CDR3 reads TGTGCCAGAGGTATGACGGGACAGGGAAACACTGAAGCTTTCTTT. Amino acids: CARGMTGQGNTEAFF. V gene TRBV5-3 combines with J gene TRBJ1-1; 9 bases match TRBD1. TRBV5-3 counts as an open reading frame of uncertain function. V was pared by 7 bases and J by 2 bases, with 9 bases of the junction left unmatched. The CDR3 extends over 15 amino acids.

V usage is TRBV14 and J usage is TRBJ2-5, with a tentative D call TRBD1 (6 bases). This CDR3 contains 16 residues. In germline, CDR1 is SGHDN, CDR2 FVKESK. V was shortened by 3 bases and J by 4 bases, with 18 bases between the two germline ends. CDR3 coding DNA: TGTGCCAGCAGCCAGGACCCAGGGGTAAAGGGAGAGACCCAGTACTTC. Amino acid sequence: CASSQDPGVKGETQYF.

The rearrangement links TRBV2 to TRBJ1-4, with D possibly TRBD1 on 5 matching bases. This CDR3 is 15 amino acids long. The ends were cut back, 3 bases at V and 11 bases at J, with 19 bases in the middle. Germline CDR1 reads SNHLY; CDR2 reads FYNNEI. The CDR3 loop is CASSDGRVPVGKLFF. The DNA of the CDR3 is TGTGCCAGCAGTGATGGCAGGGTTCCAGTCGGGAAACTGTTTTTT.

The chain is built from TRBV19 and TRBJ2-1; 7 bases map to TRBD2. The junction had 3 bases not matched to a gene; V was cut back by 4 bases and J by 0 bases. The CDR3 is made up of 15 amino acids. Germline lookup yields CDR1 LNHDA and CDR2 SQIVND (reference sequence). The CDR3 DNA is TGTGCCAGTAGTAGGCTAGCGGACTCCTACAATGAGCAGTTCTTC. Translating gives CASSRLADSYNEQFF.

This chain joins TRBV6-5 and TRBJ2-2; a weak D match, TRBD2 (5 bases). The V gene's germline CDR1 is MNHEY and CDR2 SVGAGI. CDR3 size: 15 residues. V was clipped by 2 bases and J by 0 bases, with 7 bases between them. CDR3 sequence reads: CASSYVGANTGELFF. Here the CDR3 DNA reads TGTGCCAGCAGTTACGTCGGGGCGAACACCGGGGAGCTGTTTTTT.

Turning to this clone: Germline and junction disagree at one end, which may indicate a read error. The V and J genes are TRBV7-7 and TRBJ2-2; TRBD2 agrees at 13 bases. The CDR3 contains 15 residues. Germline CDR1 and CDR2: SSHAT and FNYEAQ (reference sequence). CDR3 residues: CASRRTSGGTGELFF. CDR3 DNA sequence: TGTGCTAGCAGGAGGACTAGCGGGGGCACCGGGGAGCTGTTTTTT.

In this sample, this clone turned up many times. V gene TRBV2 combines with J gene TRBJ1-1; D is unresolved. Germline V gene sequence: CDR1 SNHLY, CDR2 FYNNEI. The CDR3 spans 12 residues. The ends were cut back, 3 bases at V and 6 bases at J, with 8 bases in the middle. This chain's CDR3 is CASSDNNPEAFF. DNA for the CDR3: TGTGCCAGCAGTGATAACAATCCTGAAGCTTTCTTT.

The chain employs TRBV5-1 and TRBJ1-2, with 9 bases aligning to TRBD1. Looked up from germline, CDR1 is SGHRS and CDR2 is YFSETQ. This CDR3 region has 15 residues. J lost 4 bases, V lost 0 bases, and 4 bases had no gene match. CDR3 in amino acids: CASSLGGQGSYGYTF. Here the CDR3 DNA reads TGCGCCAGCAGCTTGGGGGGACAGGGATCCTATGGCTACACCTTC.

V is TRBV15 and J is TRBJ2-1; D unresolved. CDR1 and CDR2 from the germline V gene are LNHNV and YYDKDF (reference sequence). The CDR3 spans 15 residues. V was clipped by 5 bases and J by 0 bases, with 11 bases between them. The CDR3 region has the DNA TGTGCCACCAGCTCACGATATAGCTCCTACAATGAGCAGTTCTTC. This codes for CATSSRYSSYNEQFF.

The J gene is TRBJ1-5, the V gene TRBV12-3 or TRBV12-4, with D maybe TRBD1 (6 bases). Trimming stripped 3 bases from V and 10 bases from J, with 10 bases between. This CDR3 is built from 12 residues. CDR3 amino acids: CASSLDSYPQHF. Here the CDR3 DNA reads TGTGCCAGCAGTTTGGACAGCTATCCCCAGCATTTT.